The TCR beta chain described here comes from a study of CD8+ T cells in alopecia areata. Study-level findings and limits: Patients displayed less clarity in TCR sharing than mice, a finding possibly related to HLA. A single nonresponder leaves the baseline CD8+ expansion link to response uncertain.

Regarding this clone: What it binds is unknown. Additional DNA sequences in this sample encode the identical CDR3.

RNA extraction and reverse transcription yielded cDNA as sequencing template. This table comes from immunoSEQ multiplex PCR, and its TCRdb copy is limited to in-frame clones, with some not included. Among 190,000 or so clones, 58% were seen once, and the ten largest hold 4.5% to 6%. The sample's treatment: oral pan-JAK inhibitor, 5-10 mg twice daily. In alopecia areata patients, both lesional scalp punch biopsies and peripheral blood were collected. Sorting of CD4+ and CD8+ T cells was performed on PBMCs. The material was CD4+ T cells sorted from blood, obtained at week 24, from a patient treated with tofacitinib. The clonotype was recovered from a human donor with alopecia areata.

CDR3 residues: CSARGEETQYF. CDR3 sequence (DNA): TGCAGTGCTAGAGGGGAAGAGACCCAGTACTTC. The chain carries TRBV20-1 and TRBJ2-5; D unresolved. Germline V gives CDR1 DFQATT, CDR2 SNEGSKA (reference sequence). The CDR3 runs 11 residues. Trimming took 1 base from V and 3 from J, leaving 3 bases between them.